This T cell receptor (beta chain) is drawn from a study of T-cell reconstitution after alpha-beta-depleted transplantation in children. As to this clonotype: Antigen specificity is unknown.

A library of TCRbeta sequences, prepared with unique molecular identifiers, was generated. TCRdb processed the PCR reads anew with MiXCR; each CDR3 protein has one entry. Here the sample spans 90,000 to 150,000 distinct CDR3 sequences, about 23% being singletons. Study-wide points: The high TCRbeta diversity at day 60 in some patients came from surviving recipient T cells and thymic progenitors.

The length of the CDR3 is 12 residues. After removal of 6 bases from V and 8 bases from J, the junction contained 3 bases not matched to a gene. Germline V gene data show CDR1 as ENHRY and CDR2 as SYGVKD. This clonotype was sampled from a male patient under 10 years old who had a stem cell transplant for chronic granulomatous disease, so the T cells may come from the graft donor. The chain employs TRBV10-3 and TRBJ2-1; 8 nucleotides agree with TRBD2. The input for sequencing was PBMCs, mostly from graft donor cells, taken 180 days after TCRalphabeta/CD19-depleted stem cell transplant. CDR3 coding DNA: TGTGCCATCAGCGGGAGGGGAGATGAGCAGTTCTTC. Residues: CAISGRGDEQFF.